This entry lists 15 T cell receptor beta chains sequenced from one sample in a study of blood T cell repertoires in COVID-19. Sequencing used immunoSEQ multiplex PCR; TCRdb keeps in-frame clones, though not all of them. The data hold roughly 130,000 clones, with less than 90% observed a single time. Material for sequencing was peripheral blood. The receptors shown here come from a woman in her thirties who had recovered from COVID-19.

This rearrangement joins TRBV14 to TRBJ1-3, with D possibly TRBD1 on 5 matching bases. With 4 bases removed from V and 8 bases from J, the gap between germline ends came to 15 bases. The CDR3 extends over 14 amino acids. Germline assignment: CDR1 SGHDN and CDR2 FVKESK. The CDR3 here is CASSPGRPGDTIYF. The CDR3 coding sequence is TGTGCCAGCAGCCCAGGACGGCCGGGGGACACCATATATTTT.

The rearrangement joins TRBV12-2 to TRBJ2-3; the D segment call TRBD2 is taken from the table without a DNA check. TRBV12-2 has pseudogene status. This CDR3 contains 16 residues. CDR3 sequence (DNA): TGTGCAAGTCGCTTGACTAGCGGGAGTCGCACAGATACGCAGTATTTT. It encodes CASRLTSGSRTDTQYF.

CDR3 sequence reads: CASSLDPGDSPLHF. CDR3 DNA sequence: TGTGCCAGCAGCTTGGATCCAGGGGATTCACCCCTCCACTTT. The chain combines TRBV5-6 with TRBJ1-6, with D possibly matching TRBD1 (6 bases). V lost 0 bases and J 8 bases, leaving 9 bases between the germline ends. The germline CDR1 and CDR2 sequences are SGHDT and YYEEEE. The CDR3 runs 14 residues.

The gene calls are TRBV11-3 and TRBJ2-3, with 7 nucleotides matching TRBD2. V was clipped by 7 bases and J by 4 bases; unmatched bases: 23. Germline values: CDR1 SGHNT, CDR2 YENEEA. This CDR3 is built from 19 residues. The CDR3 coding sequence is TGTGCCAGCACCAGGGATCTAGCGGCCCTTCATAGGCCGGCAGATACGCAGTATTTT. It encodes CASTRDLAALHRPADTQYF. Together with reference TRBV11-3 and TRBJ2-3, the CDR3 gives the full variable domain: EAGVVQSPRYKIIEKKQPVAFWCNPISGHNTLYWYLQNLGQGPELLIRYENEEAVDDSQLPKDRFSAERLKGVDSTLKIQPAELGDSAVYLCASTRDLAALHRPADTQYFGPGTRLTVL.

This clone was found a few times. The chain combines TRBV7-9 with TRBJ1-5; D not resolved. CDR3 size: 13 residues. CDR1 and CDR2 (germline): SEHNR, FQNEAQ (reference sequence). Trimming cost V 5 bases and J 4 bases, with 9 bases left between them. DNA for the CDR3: TGTGCCAGCAGCGTAAGCGGGAATCAGCCCCAGCATTTT. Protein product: CASSVSGNQPQHF.

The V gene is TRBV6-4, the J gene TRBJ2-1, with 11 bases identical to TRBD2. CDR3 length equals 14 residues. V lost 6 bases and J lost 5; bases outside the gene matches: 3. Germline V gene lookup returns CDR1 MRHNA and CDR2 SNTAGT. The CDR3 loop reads CASSIAGGNNEQFF. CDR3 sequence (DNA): TGTGCCAGCAGCATAGCGGGGGGGAACAATGAGCAGTTCTTC.

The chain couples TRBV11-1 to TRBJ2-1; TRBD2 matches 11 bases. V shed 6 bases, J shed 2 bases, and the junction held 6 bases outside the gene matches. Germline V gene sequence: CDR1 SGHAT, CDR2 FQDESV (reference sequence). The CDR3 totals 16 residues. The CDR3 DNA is TGTGCCAGCAGGACTTTAGCGGGAGGGCCCTACAATGAGCAGTTCTTC. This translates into CASRTLAGGPYNEQFF. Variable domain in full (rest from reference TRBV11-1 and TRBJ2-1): EAEVAQSPRYKITEKSQAVAFWCDPISGHATLYWYRQILGQGPELLVQFQDESVVDDSQLPKDRFSAERLKGVDSTLKIQPAELGDSAMYLCASRTLAGGPYNEQFFGPGTRLTVL.

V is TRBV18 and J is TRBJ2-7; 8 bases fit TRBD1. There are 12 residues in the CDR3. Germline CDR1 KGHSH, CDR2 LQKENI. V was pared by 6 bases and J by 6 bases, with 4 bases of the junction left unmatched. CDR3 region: CASSLDRGEQYF. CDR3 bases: TGTGCCAGCTCGCTTGACAGGGGCGAGCAGTACTTC.

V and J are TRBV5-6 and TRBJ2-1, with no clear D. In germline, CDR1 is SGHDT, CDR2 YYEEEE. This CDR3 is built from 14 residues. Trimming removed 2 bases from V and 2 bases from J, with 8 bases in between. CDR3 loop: CASSLQGAYNEQFF. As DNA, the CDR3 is TGTGCCAGCAGCTTACAAGGAGCCTACAATGAGCAGTTCTTC.

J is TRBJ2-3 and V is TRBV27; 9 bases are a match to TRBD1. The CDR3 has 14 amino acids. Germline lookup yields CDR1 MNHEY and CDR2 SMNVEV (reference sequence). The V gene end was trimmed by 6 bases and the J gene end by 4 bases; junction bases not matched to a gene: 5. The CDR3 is CASSRDRAADTQYF. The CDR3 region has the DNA TGTGCCAGCAGCAGGGACAGGGCTGCAGATACGCAGTATTTT.

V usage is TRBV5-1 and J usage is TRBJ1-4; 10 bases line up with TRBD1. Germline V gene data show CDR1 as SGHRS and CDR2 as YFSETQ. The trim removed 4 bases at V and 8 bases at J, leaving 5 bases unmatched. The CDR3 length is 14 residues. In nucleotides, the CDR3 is TGCGCCAGCAGCCCGACAGGGGGCGACGAAAAACTGTTTTTT. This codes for CASSPTGGDEKLFF.

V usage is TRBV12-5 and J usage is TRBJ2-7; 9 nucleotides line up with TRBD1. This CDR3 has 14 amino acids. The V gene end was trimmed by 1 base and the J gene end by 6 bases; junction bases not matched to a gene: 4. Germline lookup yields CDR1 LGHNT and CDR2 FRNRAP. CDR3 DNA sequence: TGTGCTAGTGGTTTGGGGACAGGGGAGGGCGAGCAGTACTTC. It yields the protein CASGLGTGEGEQYF.

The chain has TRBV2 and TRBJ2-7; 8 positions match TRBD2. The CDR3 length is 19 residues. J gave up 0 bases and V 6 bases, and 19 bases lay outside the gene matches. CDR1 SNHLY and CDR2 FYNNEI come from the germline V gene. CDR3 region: CASRTGSGGLRESSYEQYF. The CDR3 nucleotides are TGTGCCAGCAGGACCGGCAGCGGGGGCCTTCGGGAAAGCTCCTACGAGCAGTACTTC.

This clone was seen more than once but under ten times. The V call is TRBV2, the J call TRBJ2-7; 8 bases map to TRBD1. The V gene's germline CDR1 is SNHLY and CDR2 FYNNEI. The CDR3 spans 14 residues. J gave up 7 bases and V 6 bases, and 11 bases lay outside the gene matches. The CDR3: CASSKPLDRGEQYF. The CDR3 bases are TGTGCCAGCAGCAAACCTTTAGACAGGGGTGAGCAGTACTTC.

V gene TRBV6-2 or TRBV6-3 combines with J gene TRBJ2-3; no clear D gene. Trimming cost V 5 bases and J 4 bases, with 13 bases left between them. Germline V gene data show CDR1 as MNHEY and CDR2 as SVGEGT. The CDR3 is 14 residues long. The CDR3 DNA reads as TGTGCCAGCAGTGAGCTACTACCCGCAGATACGCAGTATTTT. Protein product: CASSELLPADTQYF.